Each of the 6 T cell receptor beta chains below was sequenced from the same sample in a study of cytomegalovirus exposure and HLA in healthy donors. Primers included in the PCR were 60 Vbeta and 13 Jbeta primers. TCRdb's copy holds only in-frame clones and misses some; the assay was immunoSEQ multiplex PCR. The data show about 220,000 clones, roughly 82% seen once. Sequencing input: PBMCs. These receptor sequences come from a man aged 35 to 55 in good health and CMV-seropositive.

The chain uses TRBV27 and TRBJ1-5; 11 bases map to TRBD1. This CDR3 spans 18 amino acids. Germline V gene sequence: CDR1 MNHEY, CDR2 SMNVEV (reference sequence). Trimming took 5 bases from V and 1 from J; bases not matched to a gene: 10. CDR3 in DNA: TGTGCCAGCAGTGCAAAGGGGACAGGGGGAAGAAGCAATCAGCCCCAGCATTTT. Protein product: CASSAKGTGGRSNQPQHF.

The V call is TRBV10-1, the J call TRBJ1-3; no definite D call. The CDR3 consists of 15 residues. The germline CDR1 and CDR2 sequences are WNHNN and SYGVQD (reference sequence). Trimming removed 0 bases at V and 4 bases at J, with 10 bases between. DNA of the CDR3: TGCGCCAGCAGTGAGTCGGCAGGTGGAGGAAACACCATATATTTT. This codes for CASSESAGGGNTIYF.

The chain recombines TRBV7-9 with TRBJ2-7, with 8 bases matching TRBD1. V trimming: 5 bases; J trimming: 7 bases; junction bases outside the gene matches: 13. Germline V gene data show CDR1 as SEHNR and CDR2 as FQNEAQ (reference sequence). This CDR3 spans 15 amino acids. CDR3: CASSPTHLGQGEQYV. The DNA of the CDR3 is TGTGCCAGCAGCCCAACGCACCTTGGACAGGGTGAGCAGTACGTC.

The V call is TRBV7-9, the J call TRBJ2-1; 7 nucleotides agree with TRBD2. Germline V lookup: CDR1 SEHNR, CDR2 FQNEAQ (reference sequence). The CDR3 is made up of 17 amino acids. J was trimmed by 1 base and V by 7 bases; bases with no gene match: 13. The CDR3 sequence is CASNSLASGQSYNEQFF. The CDR3 bases are TGTGCCAGCAACTCCTTGGCTAGCGGACAATCCTACAATGAGCAGTTCTTC.

The rearrangement joins TRBV7-9 to TRBJ2-7; possibly TRBD2 for D (5 bases). CDR3 size: 12 residues. Germline values: CDR1 SEHNR, CDR2 FQNEAQ (reference sequence). The V gene lost 6 bases and the J gene lost 6 bases, with 12 bases spanning the gap. The DNA of the CDR3 is TGTGCCAGCAGTCGGGGAGAGTCCGAGCAGTACGTC. It specifies CASSRGESEQYV.

This clone was recorded only once. The chain carries TRBV6-5 and TRBJ1-4; 8 nucleotides agree with TRBD1. Germline CDR1 is MNHEY and CDR2 is SVGAGI. With V trimmed by 6 bases and J by 4 bases, 7 bases remained unmatched. CDR3 length: 15 amino acids. CDR3 sequence (DNA): TGTGCCAGCAGACAAAGGACAGGGAGTAATGAAAAACTGTTTTTT. Translating it yields CASRQRTGSNEKLFF.